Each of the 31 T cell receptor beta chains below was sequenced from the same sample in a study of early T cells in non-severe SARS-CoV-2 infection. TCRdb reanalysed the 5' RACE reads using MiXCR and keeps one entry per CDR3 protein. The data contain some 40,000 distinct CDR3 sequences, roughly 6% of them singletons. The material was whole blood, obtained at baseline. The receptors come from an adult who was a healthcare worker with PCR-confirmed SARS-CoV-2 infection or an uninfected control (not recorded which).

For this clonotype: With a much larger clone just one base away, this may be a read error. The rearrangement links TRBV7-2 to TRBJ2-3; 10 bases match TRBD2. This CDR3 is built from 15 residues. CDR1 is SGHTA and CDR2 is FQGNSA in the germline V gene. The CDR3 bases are TGTGTCAGCAGCCGACTAGCGGGCGGGACAGATACGCAGTATTTT. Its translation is CVSSRLAGGTDTQYF.

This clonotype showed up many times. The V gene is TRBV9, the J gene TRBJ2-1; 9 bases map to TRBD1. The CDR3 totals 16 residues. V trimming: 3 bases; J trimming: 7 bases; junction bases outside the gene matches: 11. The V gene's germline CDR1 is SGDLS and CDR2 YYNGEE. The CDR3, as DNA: TGTGCCAGCAGCGAAGCGCATACCGGACAGGGGAATGAGCAGTTCTTC. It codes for CASSEAHTGQGNEQFF.

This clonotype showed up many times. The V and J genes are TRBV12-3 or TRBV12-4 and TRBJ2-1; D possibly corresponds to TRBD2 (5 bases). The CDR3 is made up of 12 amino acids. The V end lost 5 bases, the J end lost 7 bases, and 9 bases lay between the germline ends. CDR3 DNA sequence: TGTGCCAGCAGTCCCGGGGTGAATGAGCAGTTCTTC. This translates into CASSPGVNEQFF.

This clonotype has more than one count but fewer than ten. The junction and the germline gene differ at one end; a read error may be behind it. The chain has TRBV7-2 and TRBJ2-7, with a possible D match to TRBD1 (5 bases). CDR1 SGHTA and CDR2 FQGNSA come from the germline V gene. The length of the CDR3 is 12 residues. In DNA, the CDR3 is TGTGCCAGCAGCCCCTATGGCAGGGCCGCGATCTTC. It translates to CASSPYGRAAIF.

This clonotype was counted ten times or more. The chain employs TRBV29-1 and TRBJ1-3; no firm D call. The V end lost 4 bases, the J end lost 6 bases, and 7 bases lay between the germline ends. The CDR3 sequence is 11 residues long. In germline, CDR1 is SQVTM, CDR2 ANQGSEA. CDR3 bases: TGCAGCGTTGCATGGGAAAACACCATATATTTT. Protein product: CSVAWENTIYF.

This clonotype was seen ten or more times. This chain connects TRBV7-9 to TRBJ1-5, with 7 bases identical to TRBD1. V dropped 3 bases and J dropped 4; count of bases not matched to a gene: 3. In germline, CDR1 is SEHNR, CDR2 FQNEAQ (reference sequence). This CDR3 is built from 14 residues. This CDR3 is CASSFSTGNQPQHF. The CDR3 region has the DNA TGTGCCAGCAGCTTTTCGACAGGGAATCAGCCCCAGCATTTT.

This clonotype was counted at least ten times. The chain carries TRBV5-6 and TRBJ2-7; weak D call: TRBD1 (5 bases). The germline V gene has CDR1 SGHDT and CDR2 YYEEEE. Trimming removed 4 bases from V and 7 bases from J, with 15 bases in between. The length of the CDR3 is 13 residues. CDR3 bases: TGTGCCAGCAGCCTTTTCCTAACAGGAGAGCAGTACTTC. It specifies CASSLFLTGEQYF.

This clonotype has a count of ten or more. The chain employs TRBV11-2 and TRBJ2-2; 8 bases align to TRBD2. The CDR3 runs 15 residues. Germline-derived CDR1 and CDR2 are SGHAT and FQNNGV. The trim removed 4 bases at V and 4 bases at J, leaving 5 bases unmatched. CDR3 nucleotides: TGTGCCAGCAGCTCCGACGCGGGAGGCACCGGGGAGCTGTTTTTT. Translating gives CASSSDAGGTGELFF.

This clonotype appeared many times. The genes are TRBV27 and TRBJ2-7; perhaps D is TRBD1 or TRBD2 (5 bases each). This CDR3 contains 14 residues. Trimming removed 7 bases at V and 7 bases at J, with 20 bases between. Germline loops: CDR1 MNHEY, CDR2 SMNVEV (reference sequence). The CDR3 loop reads CASTYRWGMREQYF. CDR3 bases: TGTGCCAGCACATACCGGTGGGGGATGAGGGAGCAGTACTTC.

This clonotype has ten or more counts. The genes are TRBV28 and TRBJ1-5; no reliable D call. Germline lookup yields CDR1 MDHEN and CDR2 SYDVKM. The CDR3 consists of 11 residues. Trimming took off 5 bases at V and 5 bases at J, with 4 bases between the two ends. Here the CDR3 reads CASSQYQPQHF. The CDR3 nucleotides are TGTGCCAGCAGTCAATATCAGCCCCAGCATTTT.

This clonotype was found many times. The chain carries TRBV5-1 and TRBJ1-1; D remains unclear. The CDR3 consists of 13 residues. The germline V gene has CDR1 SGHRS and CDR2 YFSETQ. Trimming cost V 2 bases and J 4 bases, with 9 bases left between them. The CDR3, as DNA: TGCGCCAGCAGCTTCTCAGAGCGCACTGAAGCTTTCTTT. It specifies CASSFSERTEAFF.

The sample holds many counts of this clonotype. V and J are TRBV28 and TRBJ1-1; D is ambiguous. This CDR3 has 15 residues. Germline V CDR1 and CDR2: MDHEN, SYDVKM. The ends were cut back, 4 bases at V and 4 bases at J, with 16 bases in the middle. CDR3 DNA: TGTGCCAGCAGTTCCCGGCCGGGGTTGGGCACTGAAGCTTTCTTT. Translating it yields CASSSRPGLGTEAFF.

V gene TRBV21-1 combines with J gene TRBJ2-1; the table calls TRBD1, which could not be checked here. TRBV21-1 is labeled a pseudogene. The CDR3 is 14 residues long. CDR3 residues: CASSKTVGYNEQFF. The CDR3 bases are TGTGCCAGCAGCAAGACAGTAGGTTACAATGAGCAGTTCTTC.

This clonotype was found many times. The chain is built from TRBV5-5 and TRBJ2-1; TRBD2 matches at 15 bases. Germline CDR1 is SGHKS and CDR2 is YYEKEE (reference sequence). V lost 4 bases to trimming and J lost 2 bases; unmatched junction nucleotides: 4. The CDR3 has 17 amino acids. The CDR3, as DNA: TGTGCCAGCAGCCGGACTAGCGGGGGGGCGGCCTACAATGAGCAGTTCTTC. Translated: CASSRTSGGAAYNEQFF.

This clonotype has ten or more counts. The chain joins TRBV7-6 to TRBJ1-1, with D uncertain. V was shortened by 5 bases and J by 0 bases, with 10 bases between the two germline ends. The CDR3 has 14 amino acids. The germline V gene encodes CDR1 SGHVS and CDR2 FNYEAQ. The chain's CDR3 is CASSPGRVNTEAFF. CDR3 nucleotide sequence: TGTGCCAGCAGCCCTGGACGGGTGAACACTGAAGCTTTCTTT.

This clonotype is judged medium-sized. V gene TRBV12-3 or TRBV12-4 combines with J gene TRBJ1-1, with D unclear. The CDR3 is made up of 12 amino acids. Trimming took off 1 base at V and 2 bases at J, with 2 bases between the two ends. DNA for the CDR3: TGTGCCAGCAGTTTAGGAAACACTGAAGCTTTCTTT. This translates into CASSLGNTEAFF.

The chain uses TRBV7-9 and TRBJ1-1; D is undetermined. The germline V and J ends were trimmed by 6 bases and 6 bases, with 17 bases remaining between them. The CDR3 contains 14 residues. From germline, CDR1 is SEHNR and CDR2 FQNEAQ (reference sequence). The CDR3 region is CASSQNLAAPEAFF. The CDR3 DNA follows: TGTGCCAGCAGTCAAAATTTGGCGGCTCCTGAAGCTTTCTTT.

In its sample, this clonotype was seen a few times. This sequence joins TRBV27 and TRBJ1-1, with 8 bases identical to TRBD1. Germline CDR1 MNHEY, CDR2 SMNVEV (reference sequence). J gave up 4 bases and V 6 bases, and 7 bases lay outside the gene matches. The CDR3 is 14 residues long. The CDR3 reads CASSPDRESTEAFF. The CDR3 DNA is TGTGCCAGCAGCCCGGACAGGGAGTCCACTGAAGCTTTCTTT.

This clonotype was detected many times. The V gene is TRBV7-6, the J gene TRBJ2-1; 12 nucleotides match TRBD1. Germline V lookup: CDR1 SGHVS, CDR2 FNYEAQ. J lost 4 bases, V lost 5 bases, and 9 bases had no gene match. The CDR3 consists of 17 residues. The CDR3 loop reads CASSQGQGANIYNEQFF. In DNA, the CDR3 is TGTGCCAGCAGCCAGGGACAGGGGGCGAATATTTACAATGAGCAGTTCTTC.

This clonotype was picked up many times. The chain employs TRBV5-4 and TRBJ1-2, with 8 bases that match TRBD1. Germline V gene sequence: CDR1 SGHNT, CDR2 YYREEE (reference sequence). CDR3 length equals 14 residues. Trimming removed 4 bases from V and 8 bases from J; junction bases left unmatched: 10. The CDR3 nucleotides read TGTGCCAGCAGCAGGGACAGGCTCGACGGGGGCTACACCTTC. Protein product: CASSRDRLDGGYTF.

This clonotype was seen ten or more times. The CDR3 loop reads CASRTSGTQETQYF. For the CDR3, the DNA is TGTGCCAGTAGGACTAGCGGGACCCAAGAGACCCAGTACTTC. The chain is built from TRBV12-3 or TRBV12-4 and TRBJ2-5, with TRBD2 identical over 12 bases. Germline trimming cut 9 bases from V and 1 base from J; bases unmatched to any gene: 3. There are 14 residues in the CDR3.

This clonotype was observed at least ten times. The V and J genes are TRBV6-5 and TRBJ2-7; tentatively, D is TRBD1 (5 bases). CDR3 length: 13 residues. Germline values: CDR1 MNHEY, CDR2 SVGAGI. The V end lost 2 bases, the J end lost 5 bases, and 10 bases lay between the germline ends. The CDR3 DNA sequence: TGTGCCAGCAGTTACCGCCCAGGGAACGAGCAGTACTTC. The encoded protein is CASSYRPGNEQYF.

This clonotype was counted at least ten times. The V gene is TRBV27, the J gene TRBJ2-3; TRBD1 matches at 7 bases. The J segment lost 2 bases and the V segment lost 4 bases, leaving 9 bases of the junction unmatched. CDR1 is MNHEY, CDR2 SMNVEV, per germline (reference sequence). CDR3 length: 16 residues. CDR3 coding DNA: TGTGCCAGCAGTTGGGCCAGGGGGACGTACACAGATACGCAGTATTTT. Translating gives CASSWARGTYTDTQYF.

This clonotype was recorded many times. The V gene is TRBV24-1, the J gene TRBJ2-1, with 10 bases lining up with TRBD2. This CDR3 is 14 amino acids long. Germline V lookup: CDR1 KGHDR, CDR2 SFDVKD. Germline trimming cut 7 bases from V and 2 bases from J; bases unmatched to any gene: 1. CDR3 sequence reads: CATRGTSAYNEQFF. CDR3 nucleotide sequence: TGTGCCACCAGGGGGACTAGCGCCTACAATGAGCAGTTCTTC.

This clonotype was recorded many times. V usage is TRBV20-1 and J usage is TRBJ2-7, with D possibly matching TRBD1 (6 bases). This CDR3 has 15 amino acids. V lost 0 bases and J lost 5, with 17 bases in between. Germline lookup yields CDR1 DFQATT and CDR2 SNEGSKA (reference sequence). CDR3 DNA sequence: TGCAGTGCTAGAGATTTAGCACAGGGAGAACACGAGCAGTACTTC. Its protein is CSARDLAQGEHEQYF.

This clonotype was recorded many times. The CDR3 here is CAKRGLDGANVLTF. CDR3 DNA: TGTGCCAAAAGAGGGCTGGATGGGGCCAACGTCCTGACTTTC. The chain carries TRBV7-9 and TRBJ2-6; tentative D call: TRBD2 (5 bases). Trimming shortened V by 10 bases and J by 3 bases, and 13 bases separated the two germline ends. Per the germline V gene, CDR1 is SEHNR and CDR2 is FQNEAQ (reference sequence). The CDR3 contains 14 residues.

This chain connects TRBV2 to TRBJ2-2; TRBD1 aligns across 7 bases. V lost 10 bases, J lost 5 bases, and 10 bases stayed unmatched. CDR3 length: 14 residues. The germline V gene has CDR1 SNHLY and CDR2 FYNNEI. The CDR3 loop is CATSTLTGTGELFF. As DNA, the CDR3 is TGTGCCACCTCTACGTTGACAGGGACCGGGGAGCTGTTTTTT.

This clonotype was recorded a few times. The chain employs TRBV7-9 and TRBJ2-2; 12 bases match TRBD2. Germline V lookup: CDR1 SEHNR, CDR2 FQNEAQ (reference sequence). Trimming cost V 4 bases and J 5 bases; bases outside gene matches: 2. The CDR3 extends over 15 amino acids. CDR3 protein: CASSWTSGATGELFF. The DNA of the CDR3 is TGTGCCAGCAGCTGGACTAGCGGGGCGACCGGGGAGCTGTTTTTT.

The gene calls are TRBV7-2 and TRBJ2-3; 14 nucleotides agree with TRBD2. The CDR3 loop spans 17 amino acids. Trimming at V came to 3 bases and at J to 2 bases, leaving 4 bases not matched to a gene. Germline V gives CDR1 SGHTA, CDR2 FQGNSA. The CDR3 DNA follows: TGTGCCAGCAGCTTCGGGACTAGCGGGGGACTCACAGATACGCAGTATTTT. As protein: CASSFGTSGGLTDTQYF.

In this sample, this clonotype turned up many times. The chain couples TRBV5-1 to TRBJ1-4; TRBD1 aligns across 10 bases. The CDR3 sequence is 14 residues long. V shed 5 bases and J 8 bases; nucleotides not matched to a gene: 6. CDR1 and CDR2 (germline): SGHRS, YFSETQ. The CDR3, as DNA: TGCGCCAGCAGTTCTGGACAGGGGGAAGAAAAACTGTTTTTT. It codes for CASSSGQGEEKLFF.

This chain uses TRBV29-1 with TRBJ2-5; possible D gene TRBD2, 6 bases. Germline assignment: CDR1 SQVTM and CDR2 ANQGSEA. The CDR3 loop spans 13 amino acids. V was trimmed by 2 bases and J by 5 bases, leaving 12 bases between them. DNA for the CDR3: TGCAGCGTTGAACCGCTCCTAGCGGAGACCCAGTACTTC. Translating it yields CSVEPLLAETQYF.